This is a list of T cell receptor beta chains from one sample in a study of blood T cell repertoires in COVID-19. Clones were read by immunoSEQ multiplex PCR, and TCRdb kept only the in-frame ones, dropping some. Among fewer than 250,000 clones listed, 87% were seen once. Sequencing input: PBMCs or T cells enriched from blood (not recorded which). These receptors all stem from a woman aged 25 to 45 with acute COVID-19. CDR3s include the opening cysteine and the closing phenylalanine or tryptophan. The order of the fields is J gene, V gene, D gene, clone size, CDR3 protein, CDR3 DNA. The D gene is left open where the match is weak. A clone size is listed for some rows: how often the clone was seen (once, few, many), or a class if it is expanded.

J: TRBJ1-1
V: TRBV6-5
D: TRBD1
size: few
CDR3: CASSSARTGNTEAFF
DNA: TGTGCCAGCAGTAGTGCGCGGACAGGGAACACTGAAGCTTTCTTT

J: TRBJ1-1
V: TRBV2
D: NA
size: NA
CDR3: CASNLGRGAAFF
DNA: TGTGCCAGCAACCTAGGACGGGGGGCGGCTTTCTTT

J: TRBJ1-6
V: TRBV5-1
D: NA
size: NA
CDR3: CASSLYGHINSPLHF
DNA: TGCGCCAGCAGCTTGTATGGACATATCAATTCACCCCTCCACTTT

J: TRBJ1-2
V: TRBV4-1
D: NA
size: NA
CDR3: CASRSRGWDNYGYTF
DNA: TGCGCCAGCAGATCCCGGGGGTGGGATAACTATGGCTACACCTTC

J: TRBJ2-5
V: TRBV4-1
D: NA
size: NA
CDR3: CASSQERETDLQETQYF
DNA: TGCGCCAGCAGCCAAGAGAGAGAGACAGACCTACAAGAGACCCAGTACTTC

J: TRBJ2-3
V: TRBV5-1
D: NA
size: NA
CDR3: CASSLWGQPSTDTQYF
DNA: TGCGCCAGCAGCTTGTGGGGGCAGCCTAGCACAGATACGCAGTATTTT

J: TRBJ1-6
V: TRBV19
D: NA
size: NA
CDR3: CASSDRAGINSPLHF
DNA: TGTGCCAGTAGTGACCGGGCAGGGATTAATTCACCCCTCCACTTT

J: TRBJ1-1
V: TRBV15
D: NA
size: once
CDR3: CATSPRLVNTEAFF
DNA: TGTGCCACCAGCCCCCGACTTGTCAACACTGAAGCTTTCTTT

J: TRBJ1-3
V: TRBV6-6
D: NA
size: NA
CDR3: CASSYLTEGTIYF
DNA: TGTGCCAGCAGTTACCTCACCGAGGGCACCATATATTTT

J: TRBJ2-2
V: TRBV11-2
D: TRBD2
size: NA
CDR3: CASSSFGGAAGELFF
DNA: TGTGCCAGCAGCTCCTTCGGGGGGGCGGCCGGGGAGCTGTTTTTT

J: TRBJ1-3
V: TRBV30
D: NA
size: NA
CDR3: CAWSVNRDYGNTIYF
DNA: TGTGCCTGGAGTGTAAATCGAGATTATGGAAACACCATATATTTT

J: TRBJ2-1
V: TRBV4-3
D: TRBD2
size: NA
CDR3: CASSRLGGGADEQFF
DNA: TGCGCCAGCAGCCGGTTGGGCGGGGGGGCAGATGAGCAGTTCTTC

J: TRBJ2-3
V: TRBV5-1
D: NA
size: NA
CDR3: CASSLKASYEDTQYF
DNA: TGCGCCAGCAGCTTGAAGGCTAGTTACGAGGATACGCAGTATTTT

J: TRBJ2-1
V: TRBV11-3
D: TRBD1
size: NA
CDR3: CASSLVPQGVSYNEQFF
DNA: TGTGCCAGCAGCTTAGTTCCCCAGGGGGTTTCCTACAATGAGCAGTTCTTC

J: TRBJ2-7
V: TRBV6-2/TRBV6-3
D: TRBD2
size: NA
CDR3: CASSYSYSGEDYEQYF
DNA: TGTGCCAGCAGTTACTCTTATAGCGGGGAGGACTACGAGCAGTACTTC

J: TRBJ1-6
V: TRBV7-6
D: TRBD1
size: NA
CDR3: CASSLGGTGNNSPLHF
DNA: TGTGCCAGCAGCTTAGGGGGGACAGGGAATAATTCACCCCTCCACTTT

J: TRBJ1-2
V: TRBV30
D: TRBD1
size: NA
CDR3: CAWSTGEGGYTF
DNA: TGTGCCTGGTCGACAGGGGAGGGTGGCTACACCTTC

J: TRBJ1-6
V: TRBV19
D: NA
size: NA
CDR3: CASSNEVNSPLHF
DNA: TGTGCCAGTAGTAACGAGGTCAATTCACCCCTCCACTTT

J: TRBJ2-5
V: TRBV29-1
D: TRBD1
size: NA
CDR3: CSVPTGTANGETQYF
DNA: TGCAGCGTGCCCACCGGGACAGCGAACGGGGAGACCCAGTACTTC

J: TRBJ1-1
V: TRBV14
D: NA
size: NA
CDR3: CASSQRLGNTEAFF
DNA: TGTGCCAGCAGCCAAAGACTGGGGAACACTGAAGCTTTCTTT

J: TRBJ2-1
V: TRBV5-1
D: NA
size: NA
CDR3: CASSPAPSGRDEQFF
DNA: TGCGCCAGCAGCCCGGCCCCGAGCGGACGGGATGAGCAGTTCTTC

J: TRBJ1-4
V: TRBV3-1/TRBV3-2
D: NA
size: once
CDR3: CASSQLGEKLFF
DNA: TGTGCCAGCAGCCAACTCGGTGAAAAACTGTTTTTT

J: TRBJ1-1
V: TRBV10-3
D: TRBD1
size: NA
CDR3: CAISEQGEAFF
DNA: TGTGCCATCAGCGAACAGGGGGAAGCTTTCTTT

J: TRBJ1-5
V: TRBV6-1
D: NA
size: NA
CDR3: CASSEEGVWFPNQPQHF
DNA: TGTGCCAGCAGTGAGGAGGGAGTGTGGTTCCCCAATCAGCCCCAGCATTTT

J: TRBJ1-2
V: TRBV6-4
D: NA
size: NA
CDR3: CASSDSVEGTYGYTF
DNA: TGTGCCAGCAGTGACTCGGTGGAGGGGACCTATGGCTACACCTTC